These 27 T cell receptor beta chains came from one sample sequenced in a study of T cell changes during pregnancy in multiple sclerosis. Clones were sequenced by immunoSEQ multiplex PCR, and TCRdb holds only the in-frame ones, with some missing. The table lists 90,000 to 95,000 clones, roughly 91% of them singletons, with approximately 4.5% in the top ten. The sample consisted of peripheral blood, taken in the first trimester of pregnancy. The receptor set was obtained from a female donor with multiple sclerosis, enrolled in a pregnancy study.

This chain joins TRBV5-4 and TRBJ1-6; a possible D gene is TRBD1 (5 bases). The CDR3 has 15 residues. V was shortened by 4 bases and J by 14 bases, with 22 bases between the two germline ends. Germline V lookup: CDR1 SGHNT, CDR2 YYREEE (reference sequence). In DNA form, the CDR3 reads TGTGCCAGCAGCCCGGGGGGTTCCGTAGTGTTCGCCCTCCACTTT. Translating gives CASSPGGSVVFALHF.

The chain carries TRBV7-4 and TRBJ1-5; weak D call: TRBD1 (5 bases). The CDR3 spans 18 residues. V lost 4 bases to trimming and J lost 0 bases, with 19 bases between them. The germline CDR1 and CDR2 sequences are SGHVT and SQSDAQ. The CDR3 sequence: CASSSLPTATYSNQPQHF. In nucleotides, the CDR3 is TGTGCCAGCAGCTCCTTACCGACAGCCACCTATAGCAATCAGCCCCAGCATTTT. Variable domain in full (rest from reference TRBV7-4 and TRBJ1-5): GAGVSQSPRYKVAKRGRDVALRCDSISGHVTLYWYRQTLGQGSEVLTYSQSDAQRDKSGRPSGRFSAERPERSVSTLKIQRTEQGDSAVYLCASSSLPTATYSNQPQHFGDGTRLSIL.

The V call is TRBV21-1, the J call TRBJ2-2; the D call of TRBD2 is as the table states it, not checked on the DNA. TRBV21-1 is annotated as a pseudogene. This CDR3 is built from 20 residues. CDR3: CASSNHPYQLGGRNTGELFF. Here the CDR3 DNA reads TGTGCCAGCAGCAACCACCCCTACCAACTGGGAGGGAGGAACACCGGGGAGCTGTTTTTT.

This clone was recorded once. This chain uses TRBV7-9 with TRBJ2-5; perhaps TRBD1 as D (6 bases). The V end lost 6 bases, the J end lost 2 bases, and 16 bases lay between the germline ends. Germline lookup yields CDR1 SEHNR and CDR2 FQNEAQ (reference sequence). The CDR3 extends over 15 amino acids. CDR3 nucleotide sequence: TGTGCCAGCAGTCGATGGACAGAAAAACAAGAGACCCAGTACTTC. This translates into CASSRWTEKQETQYF.

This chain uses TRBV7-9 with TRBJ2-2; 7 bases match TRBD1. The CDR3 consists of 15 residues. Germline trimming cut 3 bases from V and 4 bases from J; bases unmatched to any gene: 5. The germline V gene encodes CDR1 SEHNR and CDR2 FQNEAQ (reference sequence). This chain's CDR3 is CASSFPYRGTGELFF. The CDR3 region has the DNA TGTGCCAGCAGCTTCCCCTACAGGGGCACCGGGGAGCTGTTTTTT. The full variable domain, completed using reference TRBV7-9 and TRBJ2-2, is DTGVSQNPRHKITKRGQNVTFRCDPISEHNRLYWYRQTLGQGPEFLTYFQNEAQLEKSRLLSDRFSAERPKGSFSTLEIQRTEQGDSAMYLCASSFPYRGTGELFFGEGSRLTVL.

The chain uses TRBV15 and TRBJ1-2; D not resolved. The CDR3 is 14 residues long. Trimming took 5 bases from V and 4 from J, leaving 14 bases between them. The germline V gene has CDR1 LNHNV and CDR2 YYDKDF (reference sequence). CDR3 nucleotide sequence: TGTGCCACCAGCGGCGACTCGCTAAGCTATGGCTACACCTTC. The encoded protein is CATSGDSLSYGYTF.

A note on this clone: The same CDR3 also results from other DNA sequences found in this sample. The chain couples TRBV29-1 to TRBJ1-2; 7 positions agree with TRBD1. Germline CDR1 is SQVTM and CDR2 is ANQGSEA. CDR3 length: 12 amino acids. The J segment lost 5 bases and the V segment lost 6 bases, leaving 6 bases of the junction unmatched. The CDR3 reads CSVGQASYGYTF. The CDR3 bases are TGCAGCGTAGGACAGGCCTCATATGGCTACACCTTC.

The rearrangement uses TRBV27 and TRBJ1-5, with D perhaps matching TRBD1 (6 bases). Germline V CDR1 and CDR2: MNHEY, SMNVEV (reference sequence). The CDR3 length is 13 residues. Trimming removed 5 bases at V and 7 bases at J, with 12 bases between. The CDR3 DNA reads TGTGCCAGCAGTCGGACAGAGGGGCAGCCCCAGCATTTT. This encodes CASSRTEGQPQHF.

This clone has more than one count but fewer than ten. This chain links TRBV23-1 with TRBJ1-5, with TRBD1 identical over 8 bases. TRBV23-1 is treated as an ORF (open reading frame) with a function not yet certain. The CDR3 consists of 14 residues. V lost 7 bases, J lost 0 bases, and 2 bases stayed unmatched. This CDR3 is CASKQGDSNQPQHF. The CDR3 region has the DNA TGCGCCAGCAAACAGGGGGATAGCAATCAGCCCCAGCATTTT.

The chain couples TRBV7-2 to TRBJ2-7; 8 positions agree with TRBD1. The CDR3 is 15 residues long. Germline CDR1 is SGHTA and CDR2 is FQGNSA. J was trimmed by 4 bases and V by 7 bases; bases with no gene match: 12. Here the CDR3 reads CASTPRTGFLYEQYF. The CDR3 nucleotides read TGTGCCAGCACCCCTAGGACAGGGTTTCTTTACGAGCAGTACTTC.

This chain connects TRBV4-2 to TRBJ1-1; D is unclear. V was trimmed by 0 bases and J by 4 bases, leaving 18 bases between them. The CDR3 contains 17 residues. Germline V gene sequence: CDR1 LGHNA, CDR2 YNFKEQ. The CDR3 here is CASSQDREGPFGTEAFF. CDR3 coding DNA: TGTGCCAGCAGCCAAGATAGAGAGGGTCCTTTTGGCACTGAAGCTTTCTTT.

The CDR3 nucleotides read TGTGCCAGCAGCTCCCCCGAGCGGGGGAAGGAGGGCATTCAGTACTTC. Amino acid sequence: CASSSPERGKEGIQYF. V usage is TRBV7-6 and J usage is TRBJ2-4, with 8 positions matching TRBD2. CDR1 and CDR2 (germline): SGHVS, FNYEAQ. This CDR3 contains 16 residues. V lost 4 bases, J lost 9 bases, and 14 bases stayed unmatched.

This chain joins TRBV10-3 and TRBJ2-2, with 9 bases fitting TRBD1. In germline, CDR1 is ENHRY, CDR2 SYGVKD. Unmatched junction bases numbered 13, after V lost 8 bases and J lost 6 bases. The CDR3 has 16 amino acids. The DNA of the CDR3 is TGTGCCATCGGATCGGGACAGGGCGGTGGCTCCGGGGAGCTGTTTTTT. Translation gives CAIGSGQGGGSGELFF.

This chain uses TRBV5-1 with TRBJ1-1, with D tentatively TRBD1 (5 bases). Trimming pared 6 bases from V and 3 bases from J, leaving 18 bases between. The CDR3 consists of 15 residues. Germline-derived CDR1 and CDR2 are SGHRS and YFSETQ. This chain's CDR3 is CASTPGGAGYTEAFF. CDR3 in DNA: TGCGCCAGCACCCCCGGTGGGGCAGGGTACACTGAAGCTTTCTTT.

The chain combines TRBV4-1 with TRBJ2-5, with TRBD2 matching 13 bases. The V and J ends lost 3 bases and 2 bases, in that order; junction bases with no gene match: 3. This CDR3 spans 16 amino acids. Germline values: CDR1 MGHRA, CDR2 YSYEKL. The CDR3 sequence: CASSHPTSGGQETQYF. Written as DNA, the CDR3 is TGCGCCAGCAGCCACCCGACTAGCGGGGGGCAAGAGACCCAGTACTTC.

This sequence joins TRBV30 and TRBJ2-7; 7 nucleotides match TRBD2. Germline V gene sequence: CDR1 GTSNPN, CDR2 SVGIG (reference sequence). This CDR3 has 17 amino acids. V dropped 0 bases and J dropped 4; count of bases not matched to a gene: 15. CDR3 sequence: CAWSVRPGRRGAYEQYF. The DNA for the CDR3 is TGTGCCTGGAGTGTAAGACCCGGGAGGAGAGGGGCTTACGAGCAGTACTTC. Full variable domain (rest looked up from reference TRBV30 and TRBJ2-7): SQTIHQWPATLVQPVGSPLSLECTVEGTSNPNLYWYRQAAGRGLQLLFYSVGIGQISSEVPQNLSASRPQDRQFILSSKKLLLSDSGFYLCAWSVRPGRRGAYEQYFGPGTRLTVT.

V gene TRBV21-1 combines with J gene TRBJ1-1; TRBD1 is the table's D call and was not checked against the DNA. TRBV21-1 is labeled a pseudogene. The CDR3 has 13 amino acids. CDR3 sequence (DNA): TGTGCCAGACACCAGGGGAAGAACACTGAAGCTTTCTTT. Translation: CARHQGKNTEAFF.

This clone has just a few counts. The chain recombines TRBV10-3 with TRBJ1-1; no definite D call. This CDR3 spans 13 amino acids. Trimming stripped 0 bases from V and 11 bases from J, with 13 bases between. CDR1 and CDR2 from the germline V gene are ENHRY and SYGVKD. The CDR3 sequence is CAISESADPGAFF. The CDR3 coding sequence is TGTGCCATCAGTGAGTCCGCAGACCCCGGGGCTTTCTTT.

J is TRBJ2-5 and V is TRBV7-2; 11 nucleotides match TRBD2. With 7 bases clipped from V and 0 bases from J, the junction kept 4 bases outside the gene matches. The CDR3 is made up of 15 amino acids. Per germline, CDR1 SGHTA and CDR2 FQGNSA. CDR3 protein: CASIRLAGHQETQYF. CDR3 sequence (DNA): TGTGCCAGCATAAGACTAGCGGGACACCAAGAGACCCAGTACTTC.

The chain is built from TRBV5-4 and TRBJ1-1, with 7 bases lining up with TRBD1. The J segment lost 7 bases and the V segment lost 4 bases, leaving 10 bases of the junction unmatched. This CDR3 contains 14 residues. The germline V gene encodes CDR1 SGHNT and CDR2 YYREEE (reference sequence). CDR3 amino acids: CASSQILQGDEAFF. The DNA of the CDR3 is TGTGCCAGCAGCCAAATTTTGCAGGGGGATGAAGCTTTCTTT.

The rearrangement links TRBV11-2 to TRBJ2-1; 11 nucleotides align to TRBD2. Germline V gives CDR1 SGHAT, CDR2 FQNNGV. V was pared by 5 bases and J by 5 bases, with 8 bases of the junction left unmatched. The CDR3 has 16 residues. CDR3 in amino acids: CASSHWTSGLNNEQFF. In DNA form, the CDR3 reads TGTGCCAGCAGCCACTGGACTAGCGGGCTTAACAATGAGCAGTTCTTC.

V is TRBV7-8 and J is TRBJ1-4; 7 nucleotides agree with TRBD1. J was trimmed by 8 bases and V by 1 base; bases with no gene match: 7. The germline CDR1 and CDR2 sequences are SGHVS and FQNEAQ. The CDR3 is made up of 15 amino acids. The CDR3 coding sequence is TGTGCCAGCAGCTTAGGGAGGGGGCGAAGGGAAAAACTGTTTTTT. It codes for CASSLGRGRREKLFF.

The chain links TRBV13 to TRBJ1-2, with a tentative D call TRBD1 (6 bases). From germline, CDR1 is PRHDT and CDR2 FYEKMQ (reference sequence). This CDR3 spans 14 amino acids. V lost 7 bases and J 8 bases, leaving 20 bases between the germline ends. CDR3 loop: CASTGPGRGVGYTF. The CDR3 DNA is TGTGCCAGCACCGGACCCGGCAGGGGAGTAGGCTACACCTTC.

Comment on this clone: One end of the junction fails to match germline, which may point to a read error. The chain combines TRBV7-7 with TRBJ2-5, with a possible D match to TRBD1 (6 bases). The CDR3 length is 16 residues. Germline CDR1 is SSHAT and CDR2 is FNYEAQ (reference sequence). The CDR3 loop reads CASSLEVRGGQETQYF. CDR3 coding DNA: TGTGCTAGCAGCTTAGAGGTCAGGGGTGGCCAAGAGACCCAGTACTTC.

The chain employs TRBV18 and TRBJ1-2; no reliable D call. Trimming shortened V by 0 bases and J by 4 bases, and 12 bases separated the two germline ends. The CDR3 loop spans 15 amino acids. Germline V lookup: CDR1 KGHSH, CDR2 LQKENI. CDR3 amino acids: CASSPPVSGPYGYTF. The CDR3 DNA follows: TGTGCCAGCTCACCACCAGTATCAGGCCCCTATGGCTACACCTTC.

CDR3 nucleotides: TGCGCCAGCAGCCAAGAACAGTGGAGGAATGAAGCTTTCTTT. It translates to CASSQEQWRNEAFF. V is TRBV4-1 and J is TRBJ1-1, with D unclear. V was pared by 0 bases and J by 7 bases, with 12 bases between. CDR3 length: 14 amino acids. In germline, CDR1 is MGHRA, CDR2 YSYEKL.

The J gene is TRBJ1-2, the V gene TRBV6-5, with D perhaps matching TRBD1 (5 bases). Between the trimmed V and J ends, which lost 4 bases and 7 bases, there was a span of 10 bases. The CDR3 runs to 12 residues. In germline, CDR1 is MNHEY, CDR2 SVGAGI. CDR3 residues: CASSFGGSGYTF. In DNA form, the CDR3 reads TGTGCCAGCAGTTTCGGGGGTTCTGGCTACACCTTC.